Below are 22 T cell receptor beta chains sequenced from a single sample in a study of shared clonotypes between healthy human individuals. Only in-frame clones appear in the TCRdb table, and some are missing; sequencing was by immunoSEQ multiplex PCR. Of some 480,000 clones listed, roughly 85% were seen once; the top ten hold 9.5% to 15%. The specimen sequenced was PBMCs. Receptors originate from a woman aged 40 to 49 in good health. Some clones in this sample may be carry-over from other donors' samples.

The chain links TRBV28 to TRBJ2-3, with 14 nucleotides matching TRBD2. Germline assignment: CDR1 MDHEN and CDR2 SYDVKM. Trimming cost V 5 bases and J 0 bases; bases outside gene matches: 4. The CDR3 extends over 17 amino acids. CDR3 residues: CASSGLAGGTSTDTQYF. CDR3 DNA sequence: TGTGCCAGCAGTGGACTAGCGGGGGGAACTAGCACAGATACGCAGTATTTT.

This rearrangement joins TRBV5-6 to TRBJ1-3; D is uncertain. CDR1 is SGHDT, CDR2 YYEEEE, per germline. Trimming took 4 bases from V and 7 from J, leaving 15 bases between them. The CDR3 totals 14 residues. The CDR3 sequence is CASSLPGQSNTIYF. DNA for the CDR3: TGTGCCAGCAGCCTTCCTGGCCAGTCCAACACCATATATTTT.

This sequence joins TRBV9 and TRBJ1-4, with D hard to call. Germline CDR1 SGDLS, CDR2 YYNGEE. The CDR3 is made up of 12 amino acids. The V and J ends lost 6 bases and 4 bases respectively, with 7 bases between them. CDR3 region: CASNSGNEKLFF. Here the CDR3 DNA reads TGTGCCAGCAATTCGGGTAATGAAAAACTGTTTTTT.

This clone was counted ten times or more. The V gene is TRBV5-1, the J gene TRBJ2-3; D remains ambiguous. V lost 2 bases and J 2 bases, leaving 9 bases between the germline ends. This CDR3 contains 14 residues. From germline, CDR1 is SGHRS and CDR2 YFSETQ. The CDR3 region is CASSFLNPTDTQYF. In nucleotides, the CDR3 is TGCGCCAGCAGCTTCCTAAACCCCACAGATACGCAGTATTTT.

This clone has only a few counts. This chain joins TRBV7-9 and TRBJ1-4; D gene uncertain. The germline V gene has CDR1 SEHNR and CDR2 FQNEAQ (reference sequence). This CDR3 region has 13 residues. Trimming removed 1 base from V and 3 bases from J, with 3 bases in between. The CDR3 nucleotides read TGTGCCAGCAGCTTAGGCCCTAATGAAAAACTGTTTTTT. Residues: CASSLGPNEKLFF.

The chain has TRBV28 and TRBJ2-7; D is uncertain. CDR3 length: 12 amino acids. Germline loops: CDR1 MDHEN, CDR2 SYDVKM. V was cut by 4 bases and J by 4 bases, with 8 bases left in between. CDR3 bases: TGTGCCAGCAGTTCCACAGAATACGAGCAGTACTTC. Translated, it gives CASSSTEYEQYF.

This clone was detected a few times. The rearrangement links TRBV27 to TRBJ1-5; 9 bases align to TRBD1. Germline assignment: CDR1 MNHEY and CDR2 SMNVEV (reference sequence). The CDR3 spans 15 residues. J was trimmed by 6 bases and V by 5 bases; bases with no gene match: 8. The CDR3 sequence is CASSATGTGTQPQHF. CDR3 in DNA: TGTGCCAGCAGTGCGACCGGGACAGGGACTCAGCCCCAGCATTTT.

In regard to this clone: At the DNA level, this CDR3 is encoded by other sequences in the same sample as well. The chain carries TRBV30 and TRBJ2-3; tentatively, D is TRBD1 (6 bases). Trimming shortened V by 2 bases and J by 3 bases, and 6 bases separated the two germline ends. CDR1 is GTSNPN and CDR2 is SVGIG in the germline V gene (reference sequence). The CDR3 consists of 12 residues. DNA of the CDR3: TGTGCCTGGAGTACAGGGACAGATACGCAGTATTTT. This gives the protein CAWSTGTDTQYF.

The chain links TRBV7-8 to TRBJ2-3; D tentatively reads TRBD1 or TRBD2 (5 bases each). V was cut by 5 bases and J by 9 bases, with 18 bases left in between. Germline V gives CDR1 SGHVS, CDR2 FQNEAQ. The CDR3 sequence is 14 residues long. The CDR3 nucleotides read TGTGCCAGCAGCCCAGAGGGGACGGGCGCAACGCAGTATTTT. Translation gives CASSPEGTGATQYF.

This sequence joins TRBV29-1 and TRBJ2-1; 10 bases line up with TRBD2. CDR1 is SQVTM and CDR2 is ANQGSEA in the germline V gene. The CDR3 has 16 residues. V was pared by 3 bases and J by 8 bases, with 13 bases of the junction left unmatched. CDR3 bases: TGCAGCGTTGATGGGGCGGGGCTAGCGGGAGTGGATGAGCAGTTCTTC. Translation gives CSVDGAGLAGVDEQFF.

This rearrangement joins TRBV7-2 to TRBJ2-1, with 10 bases matching TRBD2. Trimming took 3 bases from V and 6 from J; bases not matched to a gene: 2. Germline assignment: CDR1 SGHTA and CDR2 FQGNSA. CDR3 length equals 14 residues. The DNA of the CDR3 is TGTGCCAGCAGCTTCGGGACTAGCGTCAATGAGCAGTTCTTC. This encodes CASSFGTSVNEQFF.

The rearrangement links TRBV7-2 to TRBJ2-5; D is unclear. Germline V gene sequence: CDR1 SGHTA, CDR2 FQGNSA. Trimming took off 4 bases at V and 5 bases at J, with 14 bases between the two ends. The CDR3 extends over 14 amino acids. CDR3: CASSSGSATETQYF. The CDR3 DNA reads TGTGCCAGCAGCTCTGGATCAGCTACGGAGACCCAGTACTTC.

The V and J genes are TRBV28 and TRBJ2-7, with TRBD2 matching over 7 bases. CDR3 size: 11 residues. V was clipped by 8 bases and J by 6 bases; unmatched bases: 4. Per germline, CDR1 MDHEN and CDR2 SYDVKM. CDR3 sequence reads: CASGRGGEQYF. Written as DNA, the CDR3 is TGTGCCAGCGGGAGGGGCGGCGAGCAGTACTTC.

The V gene is TRBV11-3, the J gene TRBJ2-1; D perhaps matches TRBD2 (6 bases). The CDR3 has 17 amino acids. V was trimmed by 4 bases and J by 7 bases, leaving 23 bases between them. Germline V gene sequence: CDR1 SGHNT, CDR2 YENEEA. The CDR3 here is CASSSTPTGVGSNEQFF. In nucleotides, the CDR3 is TGTGCCAGCAGCTCCACCCCCACGGGAGTAGGGTCTAATGAGCAGTTCTTC. Together with reference TRBV11-3 and TRBJ2-1, the CDR3 gives the full variable domain: EAGVVQSPRYKIIEKKQPVAFWCNPISGHNTLYWYLQNLGQGPELLIRYENEEAVDDSQLPKDRFSAERLKGVDSTLKIQPAELGDSAVYLCASSSTPTGVGSNEQFFGPGTRLTVL.

This rearrangement joins TRBV28 to TRBJ1-5; tentative D call: TRBD1 (6 bases). The CDR3 loop spans 13 amino acids. V was shortened by 6 bases and J by 6 bases, with 12 bases between the two germline ends. The germline V gene has CDR1 MDHEN and CDR2 SYDVKM. CDR3 in DNA: TGTGCCAGCAGCTTTACAGGGTTTCAGCCCCAGCATTTT. It translates to CASSFTGFQPQHF.

The V call is TRBV14, the J call TRBJ1-2, with TRBD1 as a possible D gene (5 bases). The CDR3 spans 14 residues. The V gene's germline CDR1 is SGHDN and CDR2 FVKESK. V dropped 0 bases and J dropped 8 bases, with 13 bases sitting between them. The CDR3 DNA reads TGTGCCAGCAGCCAAGATCGAGGGGTACGCGGCTACACCTTC. Encoded protein: CASSQDRGVRGYTF. Full variable domain (rest looked up from reference TRBV14 and TRBJ1-2): EAGVTQFPSHSVIEKGQTVTLRCDPISGHDNLYWYRRVMGKEIKFLLHFVKESKQDESGMPNNRFLAERTGGTYSTLKVQPAELEDSGVYFCASSQDRGVRGYTFGSGTRLTVV.

The chain has TRBV27 and TRBJ2-7; 12 nucleotides align to TRBD2. The CDR3 loop spans 13 amino acids. Germline CDR1 is MNHEY and CDR2 is SMNVEV (reference sequence). Trimming at V came to 5 bases and at J to 7 bases, leaving 3 bases not matched to a gene. The CDR3 is CASSRLAGDEQYF. CDR3 in DNA: TGTGCCAGCAGTCGACTAGCGGGAGATGAGCAGTACTTC.

This sequence joins TRBV2 and TRBJ2-5, with 8 nucleotides matching TRBD1. The CDR3 loop spans 15 amino acids. Looked up from germline, CDR1 is SNHLY and CDR2 is FYNNEI. Trimming took 4 bases from V and 5 from J; bases not matched to a gene: 9. CDR3 nucleotide sequence: TGTGCCAGCAGTGTACGGACAGGGTTCGGGGAGACCCAGTACTTC. It specifies CASSVRTGFGETQYF.

This clone came up once. J is TRBJ1-2 and V is TRBV5-8; 11 bases fit TRBD1. The CDR3 runs to 14 residues. V trimming: 7 bases; J trimming: 5 bases; junction bases outside the gene matches: 7. Germline-derived CDR1 and CDR2 are SGHTS and YDEGEE. The CDR3 loop is CASATGDRGYGYTF. The CDR3 DNA reads TGTGCCAGCGCAACGGGGGACAGGGGGTATGGCTACACCTTC.

This sequence joins TRBV27 and TRBJ1-6; D gene ambiguous. V was shortened by 3 bases and J by 8 bases, with 11 bases between the two germline ends. The CDR3 runs to 14 residues. Per germline, CDR1 MNHEY and CDR2 SMNVEV (reference sequence). In DNA, the CDR3 is TGTGCCAGCAGTTTGGGCCGAGTTCATTCACCCCTCCACTTT. It encodes CASSLGRVHSPLHF.

The CDR3 protein is CSVYREGIYEQYF. The DNA for the CDR3 is TGCAGCGTTTACCGAGAGGGCATCTACGAGCAGTACTTC. The chain joins TRBV29-1 to TRBJ2-5; D is perhaps TRBD2 (5 bases). The J call is uncertain, as TRBJ2-7 better fits the DNA end. Germline values: CDR1 SQVTM, CDR2 ANQGSEA. The CDR3 covers 13 residues.

In its sample, this clone was seen once. V usage is TRBV5-1 and J usage is TRBJ2-3; 7 nucleotides line up with TRBD1. The J segment lost 3 bases and the V segment lost 4 bases, leaving 11 bases of the junction unmatched. The CDR3 is 16 amino acids. The germline V gene has CDR1 SGHRS and CDR2 YFSETQ. Written as DNA, the CDR3 is TGCGCCAGCAGCCCTCCCCGACAGGGTGGAACAGATACGCAGTATTTT. This gives the protein CASSPPRQGGTDTQYF.